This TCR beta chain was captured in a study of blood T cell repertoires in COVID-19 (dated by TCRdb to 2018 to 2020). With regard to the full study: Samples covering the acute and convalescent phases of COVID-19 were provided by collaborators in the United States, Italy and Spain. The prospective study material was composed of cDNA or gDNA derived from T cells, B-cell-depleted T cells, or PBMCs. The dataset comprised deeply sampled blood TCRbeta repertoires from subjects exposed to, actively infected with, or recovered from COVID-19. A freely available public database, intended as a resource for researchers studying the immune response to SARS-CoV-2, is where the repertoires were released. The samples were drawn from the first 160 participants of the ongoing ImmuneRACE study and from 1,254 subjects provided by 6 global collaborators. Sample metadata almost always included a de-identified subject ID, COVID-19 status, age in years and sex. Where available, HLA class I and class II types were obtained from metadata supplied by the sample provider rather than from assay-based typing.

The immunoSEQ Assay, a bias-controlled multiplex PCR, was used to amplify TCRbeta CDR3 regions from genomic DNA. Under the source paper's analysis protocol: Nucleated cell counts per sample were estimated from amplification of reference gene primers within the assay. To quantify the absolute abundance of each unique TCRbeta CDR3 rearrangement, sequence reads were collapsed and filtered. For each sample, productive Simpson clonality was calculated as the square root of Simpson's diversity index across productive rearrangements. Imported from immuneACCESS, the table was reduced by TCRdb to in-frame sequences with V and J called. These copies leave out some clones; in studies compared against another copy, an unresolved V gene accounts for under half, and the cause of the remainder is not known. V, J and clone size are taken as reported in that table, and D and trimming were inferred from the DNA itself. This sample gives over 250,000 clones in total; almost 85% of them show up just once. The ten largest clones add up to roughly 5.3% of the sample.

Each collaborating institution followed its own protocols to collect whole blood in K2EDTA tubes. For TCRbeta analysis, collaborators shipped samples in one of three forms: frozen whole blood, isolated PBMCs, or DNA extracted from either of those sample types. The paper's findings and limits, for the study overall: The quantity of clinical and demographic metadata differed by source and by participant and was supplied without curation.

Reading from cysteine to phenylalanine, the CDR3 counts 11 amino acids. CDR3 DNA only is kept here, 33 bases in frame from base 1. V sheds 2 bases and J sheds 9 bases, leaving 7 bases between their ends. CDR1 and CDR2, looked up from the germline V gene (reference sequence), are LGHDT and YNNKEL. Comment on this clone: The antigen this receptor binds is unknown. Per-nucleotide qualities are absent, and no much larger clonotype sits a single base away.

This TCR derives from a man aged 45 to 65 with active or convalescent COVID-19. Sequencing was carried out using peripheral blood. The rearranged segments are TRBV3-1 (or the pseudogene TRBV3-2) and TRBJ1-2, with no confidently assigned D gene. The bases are TGTGCCAGCAGCCAAACCGCGCGCTACACCTTC. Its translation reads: CASSQTARYTF.